The 11 T cell receptor beta chains in this list originate from one sample, sequenced in a study of shared T cell receptors in the human thymus. Clones were read by immunoSEQ multiplex PCR, and TCRdb kept only the in-frame ones, dropping some. The sample yields about 380,000 clones, approximately 95% seen once. The sample taken for sequencing was thymocytes. Source of these receptors: a human donor.

The chain recombines TRBV5-6 with TRBJ1-1; perhaps TRBD1 as D (6 bases). This CDR3 has 18 amino acids. The germline V and J ends were trimmed by 3 bases and 0 bases, with 21 bases remaining between them. The germline V gene has CDR1 SGHDT and CDR2 YYEEEE. The CDR3 region has the DNA TGTGCCAGCAGCTCCAAAGGGCCCCCGGGACACCTGAACACTGAAGCTTTCTTT. This codes for CASSSKGPPGHLNTEAFF. Full variable domain (rest looked up from reference TRBV5-6 and TRBJ1-1): DAGVTQSPTHLIKTRGQQVTLRCSPKSGHDTVSWYQQALGQGPQFIFQYYEEEERQRGNFPDRFSGHQFPNYSSELNVNALLLGDSALYLCASSSKGPPGHLNTEAFFGQGTRLTVV.

This sequence joins TRBV4-3 and TRBJ2-1; TRBD2 aligns across 10 bases. J lost 4 bases, V lost 3 bases, and 12 bases had no gene match. Germline assignment: CDR1 LGHNA and CDR2 YSLEER. This CDR3 region has 18 residues. CDR3 sequence (DNA): TGCGCCAGCAGCCAGGGGACTAGCGCCCGTCCGGGGTACAATGAGCAGTTCTTC. As protein: CASSQGTSARPGYNEQFF.

This chain uses TRBV7-2 with TRBJ1-5, with D possibly being TRBD1 (5 bases). V gave up 5 bases and J gave up 6 bases, with 17 bases separating them. Germline V gives CDR1 SGHTA, CDR2 FQGNSA. The CDR3 consists of 15 residues. The CDR3 reads CASSPSGGVGQPQHF. The CDR3 region has the DNA TGTGCCAGCAGCCCTAGCGGGGGGGTGGGTCAGCCCCAGCATTTT.

This clone was recorded once. The rearrangement joins TRBV5-6 to TRBJ1-5; TRBD1 matches 9 bases. CDR1 is SGHDT and CDR2 is YYEEEE in the germline V gene. V dropped 1 base and J dropped 4; count of bases not matched to a gene: 9. The CDR3 has 17 residues. CDR3 sequence: CASSLYWEDRGNQPQHF. DNA for the CDR3: TGTGCCAGCAGCTTGTATTGGGAGGACAGGGGAAATCAGCCCCAGCATTTT.

The DNA for the CDR3 is TGTGCCAGCAGCCCCCGGGGGGACCAGTACTTC. This translates into CASSPRGDQYF. V and J are TRBV11-2 and TRBJ2-5; 7 bases match TRBD2. Germline loops: CDR1 SGHAT, CDR2 FQNNGV. V shed 5 bases and J 10 bases; nucleotides not matched to a gene: 4. The CDR3 has 11 residues. The full variable domain, in which reference TRBV11-2 and TRBJ2-5 provide the parts outside the CDR3, is EAGVAQSPRYKIIEKRQSVAFWCNPISGHATLYWYQQILGQGPKLLIQFQNNGVVDDSQLPKDRFSAERLKGVDSTLKIQPAKLEDSAVYLCASSPRGDQYFGPGTRLLVL.

V is TRBV6-6 and J is TRBJ2-7, with D uncertain. Germline V gives CDR1 MNHNY, CDR2 SVGAGI (reference sequence). This CDR3 comprises 13 residues. V was shortened by 6 bases and J by 3 bases, with 12 bases between the two germline ends. CDR3 DNA: TGTGCCAGCAGACCCGGGCCGTACTACGAGCAGTACTTC. Its translation: CASRPGPYYEQYF.

The chain carries TRBV2 and TRBJ2-7; unclear D gene. Germline CDR1 SNHLY, CDR2 FYNNEI. This CDR3 has 10 amino acids. V was shortened by 5 bases and J by 6 bases, with 5 bases between the two germline ends. The CDR3 is CASSRSEQYF. In DNA, the CDR3 is TGTGCCAGCAGTCGGAGCGAGCAGTACTTC.

The J gene is TRBJ1-2, the V gene TRBV7-9, with D possibly TRBD1 on 5 matching bases. Trimming stripped 1 base from V and 8 bases from J, with 17 bases between. The CDR3 runs to 15 residues. CDR1 and CDR2 (germline): SEHNR, FQNEAQ (reference sequence). CDR3 nucleotides: TGTGCCAGCAGCTTAGGCCAACCGGGGACGAGGGGCTACACCTTC. It codes for CASSLGQPGTRGYTF.

The count of this clone is one. The chain carries TRBV27 and TRBJ1-4, with 9 nucleotides matching TRBD1. J was trimmed by 8 bases and V by 4 bases; bases with no gene match: 14. Germline CDR1 reads MNHEY; CDR2 reads SMNVEV (reference sequence). There are 17 residues in the CDR3. CDR3: CASSCTGTGWRREKLFF. In DNA form, the CDR3 reads TGTGCCAGCAGTTGTACCGGGACAGGGTGGCGTCGGGAAAAACTGTTTTTT.

The chain combines TRBV30 with TRBJ2-1; 10 bases are shared with TRBD2. The CDR3 runs to 14 residues. Germline V gene lookup returns CDR1 GTSNPN and CDR2 SVGIG (reference sequence). Trimming cost V 2 bases and J 9 bases; bases outside gene matches: 7. CDR3 loop: CAWSTLAGYGEQFF. The CDR3 region has the DNA TGTGCCTGGAGTACACTAGCGGGATACGGTGAGCAGTTCTTC.

V usage is TRBV6-6 and J usage is TRBJ1-3; D is unclear. Germline V lookup: CDR1 MNHNY, CDR2 SVGAGI (reference sequence). This CDR3 contains 15 residues. Trimming took off 5 bases at V and 0 bases at J, with 11 bases between the two ends. The CDR3 region is CASSPRGSSGNTIYF. The CDR3 bases are TGTGCCAGCAGTCCGCGGGGATCCTCTGGAAACACCATATATTTT.